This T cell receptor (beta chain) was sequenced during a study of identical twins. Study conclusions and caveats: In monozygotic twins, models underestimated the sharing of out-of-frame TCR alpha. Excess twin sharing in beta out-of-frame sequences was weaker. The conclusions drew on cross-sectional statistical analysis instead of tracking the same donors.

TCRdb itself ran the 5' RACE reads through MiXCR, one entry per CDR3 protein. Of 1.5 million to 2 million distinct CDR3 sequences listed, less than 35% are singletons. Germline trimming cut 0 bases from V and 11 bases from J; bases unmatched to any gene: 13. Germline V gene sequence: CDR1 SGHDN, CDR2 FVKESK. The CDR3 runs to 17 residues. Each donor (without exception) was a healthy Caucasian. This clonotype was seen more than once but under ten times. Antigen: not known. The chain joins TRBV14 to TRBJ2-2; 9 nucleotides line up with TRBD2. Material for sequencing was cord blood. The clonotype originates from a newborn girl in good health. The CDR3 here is CASSQDWSTSGAGELFF. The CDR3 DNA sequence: TGTGCCAGCAGCCAAGATTGGTCGACTAGCGGAGCAGGCGAGCTGTTTTTT. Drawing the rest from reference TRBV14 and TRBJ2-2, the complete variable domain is EAGVTQFPSHSVIEKGQTVTLRCDPISGHDNLYWYRRVMGKEIKFLLHFVKESKQDESGMPNNRFLAERTGGTYSTLKVQPAELEDSGVYFCASSQDWSTSGAGELFFGEGSRLTVL.